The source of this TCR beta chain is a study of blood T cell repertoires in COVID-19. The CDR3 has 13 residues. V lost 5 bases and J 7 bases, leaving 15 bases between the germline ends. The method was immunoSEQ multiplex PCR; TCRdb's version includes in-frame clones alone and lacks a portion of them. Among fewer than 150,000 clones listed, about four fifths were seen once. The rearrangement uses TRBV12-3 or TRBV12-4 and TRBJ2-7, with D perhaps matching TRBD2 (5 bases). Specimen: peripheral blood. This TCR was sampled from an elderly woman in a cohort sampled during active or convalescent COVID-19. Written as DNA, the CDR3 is TGTGCCAGCAGTACATTGGCCCCGGGAGAGCAGTACTTC. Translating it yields CASSTLAPGEQYF.